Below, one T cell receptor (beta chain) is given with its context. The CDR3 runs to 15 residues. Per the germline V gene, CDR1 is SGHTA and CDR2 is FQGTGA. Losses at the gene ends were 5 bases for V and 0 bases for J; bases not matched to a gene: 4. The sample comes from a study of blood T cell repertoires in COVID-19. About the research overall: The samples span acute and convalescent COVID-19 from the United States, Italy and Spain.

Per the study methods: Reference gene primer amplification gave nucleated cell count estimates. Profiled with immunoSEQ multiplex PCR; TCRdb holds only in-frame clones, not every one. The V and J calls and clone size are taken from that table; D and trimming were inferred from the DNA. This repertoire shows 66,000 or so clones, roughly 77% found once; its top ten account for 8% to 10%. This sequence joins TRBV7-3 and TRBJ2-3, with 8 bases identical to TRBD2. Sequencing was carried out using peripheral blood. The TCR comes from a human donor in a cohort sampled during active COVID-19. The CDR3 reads CASSLASGSTDTQYF. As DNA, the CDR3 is TGTGCCAGCAGCCTGGCTAGCGGGAGCACAGATACGCAGTATTTT.